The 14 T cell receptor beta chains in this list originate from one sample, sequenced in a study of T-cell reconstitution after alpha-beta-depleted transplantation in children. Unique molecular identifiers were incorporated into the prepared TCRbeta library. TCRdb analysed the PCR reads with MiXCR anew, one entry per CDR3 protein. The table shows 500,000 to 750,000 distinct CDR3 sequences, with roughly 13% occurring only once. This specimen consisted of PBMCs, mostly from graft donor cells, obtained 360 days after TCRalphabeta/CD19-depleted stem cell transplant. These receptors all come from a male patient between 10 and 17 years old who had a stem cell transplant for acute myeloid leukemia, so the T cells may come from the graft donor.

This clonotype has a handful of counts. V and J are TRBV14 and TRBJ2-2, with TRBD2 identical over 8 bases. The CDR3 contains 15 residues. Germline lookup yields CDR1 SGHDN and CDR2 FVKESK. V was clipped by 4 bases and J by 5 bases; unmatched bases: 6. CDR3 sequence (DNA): TGTGCCAGCAGCCCCTTAGCGGGATGGACCGGGGAGCTGTTTTTT. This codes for CASSPLAGWTGELFF. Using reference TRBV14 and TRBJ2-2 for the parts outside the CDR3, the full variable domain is EAGVTQFPSHSVIEKGQTVTLRCDPISGHDNLYWYRRVMGKEIKFLLHFVKESKQDESGMPNNRFLAERTGGTYSTLKVQPAELEDSGVYFCASSPLAGWTGELFFGEGSRLTVL.

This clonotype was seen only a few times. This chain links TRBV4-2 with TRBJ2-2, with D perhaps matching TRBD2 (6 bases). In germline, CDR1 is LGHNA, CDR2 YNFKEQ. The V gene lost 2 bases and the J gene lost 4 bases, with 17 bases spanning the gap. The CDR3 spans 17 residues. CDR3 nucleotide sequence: TGTGCCAGCAGCCAATACCGGGACTCGGACCTCACCGGGGAGCTGTTTTTT. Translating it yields CASSQYRDSDLTGELFF.

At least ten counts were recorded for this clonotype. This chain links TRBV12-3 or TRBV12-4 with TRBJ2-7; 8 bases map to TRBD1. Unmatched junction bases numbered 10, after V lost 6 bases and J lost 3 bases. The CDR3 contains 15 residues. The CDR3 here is CASSSRTGKVYEQYF. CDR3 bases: TGTGCCAGCAGCTCACGGACAGGGAAGGTCTACGAGCAGTACTTC.

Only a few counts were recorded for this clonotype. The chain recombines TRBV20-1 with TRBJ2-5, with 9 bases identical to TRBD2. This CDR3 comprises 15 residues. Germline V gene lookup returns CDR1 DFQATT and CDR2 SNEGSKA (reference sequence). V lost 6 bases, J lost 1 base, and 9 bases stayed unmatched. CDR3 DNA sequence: TGCAGTGCCAACGTAGCGGGAGCGGTCCAAGAGACCCAGTACTTC. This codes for CSANVAGAVQETQYF.

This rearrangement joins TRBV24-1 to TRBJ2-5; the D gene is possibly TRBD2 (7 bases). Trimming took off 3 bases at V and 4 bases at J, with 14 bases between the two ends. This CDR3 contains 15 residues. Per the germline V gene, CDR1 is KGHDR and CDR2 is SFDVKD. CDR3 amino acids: CATSDRLGGRETQYF. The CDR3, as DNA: TGTGCCACCAGTGATCGATTGGGGGGGCGAGAGACCCAGTACTTC.

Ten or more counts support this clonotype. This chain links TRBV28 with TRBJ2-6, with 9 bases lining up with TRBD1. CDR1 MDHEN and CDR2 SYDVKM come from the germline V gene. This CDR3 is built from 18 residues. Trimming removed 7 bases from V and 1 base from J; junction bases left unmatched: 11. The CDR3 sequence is CASTQDGTGISGANVLTF. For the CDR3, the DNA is TGTGCCAGCACCCAAGATGGGACAGGGATATCTGGGGCCAACGTCCTGACTTTC.

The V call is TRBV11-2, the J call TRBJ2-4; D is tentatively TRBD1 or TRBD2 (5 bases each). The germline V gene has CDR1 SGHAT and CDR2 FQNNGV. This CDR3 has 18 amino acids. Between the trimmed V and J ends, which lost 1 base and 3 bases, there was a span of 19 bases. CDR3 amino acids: CASSLGDGSGILKNIQYF. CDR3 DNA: TGTGCCAGCAGCTTAGGGGACGGGTCAGGGATCCTCAAAAACATTCAGTACTTC. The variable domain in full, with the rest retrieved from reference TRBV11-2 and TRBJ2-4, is EAGVAQSPRYKIIEKRQSVAFWCNPISGHATLYWYQQILGQGPKLLIQFQNNGVVDDSQLPKDRFSAERLKGVDSTLKIQPAKLEDSAVYLCASSLGDGSGILKNIQYFGAGTRLSVL.

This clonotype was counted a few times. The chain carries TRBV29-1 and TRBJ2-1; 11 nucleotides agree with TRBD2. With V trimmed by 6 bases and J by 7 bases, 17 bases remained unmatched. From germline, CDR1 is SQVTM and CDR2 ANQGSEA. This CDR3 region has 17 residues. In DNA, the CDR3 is TGCAGCGTAAAAGGACTAGCGGGCCCGAAGACTAGGAATGAGCAGTTCTTC. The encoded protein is CSVKGLAGPKTRNEQFF.

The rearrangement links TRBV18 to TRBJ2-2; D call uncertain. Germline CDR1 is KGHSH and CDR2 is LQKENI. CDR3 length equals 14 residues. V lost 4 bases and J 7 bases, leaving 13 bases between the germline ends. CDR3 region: CASSLGRKIGELFF. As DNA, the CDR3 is TGTGCCAGCTCACTCGGACGGAAAATCGGGGAGCTGTTTTTT.

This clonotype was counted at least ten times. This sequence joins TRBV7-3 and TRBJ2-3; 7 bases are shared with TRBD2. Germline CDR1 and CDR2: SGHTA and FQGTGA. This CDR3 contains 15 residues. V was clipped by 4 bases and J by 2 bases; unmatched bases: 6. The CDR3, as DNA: TGTGCCAGCAGCTCTCAAGCGGGATTCACAGATACGCAGTATTTT. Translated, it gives CASSSQAGFTDTQYF.

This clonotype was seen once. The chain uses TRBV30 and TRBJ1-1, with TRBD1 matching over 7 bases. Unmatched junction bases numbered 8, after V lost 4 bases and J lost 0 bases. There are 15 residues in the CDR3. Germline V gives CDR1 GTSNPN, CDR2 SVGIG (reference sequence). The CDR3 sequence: CAWKRDRNMNTEAFF. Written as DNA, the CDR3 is TGTGCCTGGAAACGGGACAGAAACATGAACACTGAAGCTTTCTTT.

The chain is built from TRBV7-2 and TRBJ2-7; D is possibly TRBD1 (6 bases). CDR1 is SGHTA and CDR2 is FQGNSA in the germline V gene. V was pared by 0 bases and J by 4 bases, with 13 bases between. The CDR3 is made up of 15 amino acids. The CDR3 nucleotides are TGTGCCAGCAGCTTAGCTAGACAGGTTCCTTACGAGCAGTACTTC. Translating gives CASSLARQVPYEQYF.

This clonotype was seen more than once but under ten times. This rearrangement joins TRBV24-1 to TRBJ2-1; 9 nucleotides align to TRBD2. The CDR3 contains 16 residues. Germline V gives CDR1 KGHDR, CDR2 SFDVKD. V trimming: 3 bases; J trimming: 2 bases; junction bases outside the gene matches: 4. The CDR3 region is CATSDAGTSTYNEQFF. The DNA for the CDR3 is TGTGCCACCAGTGATGCCGGGACTAGCACCTACAATGAGCAGTTCTTC.

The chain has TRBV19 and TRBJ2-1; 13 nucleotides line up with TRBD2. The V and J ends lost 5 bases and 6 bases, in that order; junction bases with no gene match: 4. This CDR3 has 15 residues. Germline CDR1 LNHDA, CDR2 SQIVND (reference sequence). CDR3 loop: CASSGGTSGINEQFF. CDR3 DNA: TGTGCCAGTAGTGGGGGGACTAGCGGGATCAATGAGCAGTTCTTC.